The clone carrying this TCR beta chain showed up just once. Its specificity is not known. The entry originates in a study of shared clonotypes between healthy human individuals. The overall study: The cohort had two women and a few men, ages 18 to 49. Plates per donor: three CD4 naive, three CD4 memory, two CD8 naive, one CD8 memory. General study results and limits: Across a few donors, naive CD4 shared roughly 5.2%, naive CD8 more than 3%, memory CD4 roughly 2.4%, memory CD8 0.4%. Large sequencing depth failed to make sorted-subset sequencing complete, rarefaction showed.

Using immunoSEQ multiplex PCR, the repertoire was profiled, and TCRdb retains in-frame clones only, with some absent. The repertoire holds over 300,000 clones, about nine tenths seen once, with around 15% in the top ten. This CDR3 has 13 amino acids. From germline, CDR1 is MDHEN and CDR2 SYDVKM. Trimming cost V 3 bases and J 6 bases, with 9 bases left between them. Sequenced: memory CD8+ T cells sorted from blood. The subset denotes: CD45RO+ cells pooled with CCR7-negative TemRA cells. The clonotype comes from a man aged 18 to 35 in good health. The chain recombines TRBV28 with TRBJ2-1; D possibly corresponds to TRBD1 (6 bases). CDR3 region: CASSFLGANEQFF. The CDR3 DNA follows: TGTGCCAGCAGTTTTTTGGGGGCCAATGAGCAGTTCTTC.